This entry lists 7 T cell receptor beta chains sequenced from one sample in a study of blood T cell repertoires in COVID-19. Sequenced by immunoSEQ multiplex PCR; TCRdb stores in-frame clones only, minus some. The profile shows 170,000 or so clones, approximately 86% of them singletons. Sequenced: peripheral blood. The receptors come from a man aged 40-49 years with active or convalescent COVID-19.

This clone was found once. This rearrangement joins TRBV12-3 or TRBV12-4 to TRBJ1-2; no clear D. The CDR3 runs 12 residues. V lost 3 bases and J 5 bases, leaving 7 bases between the germline ends. The CDR3 protein is CASSLAGYGYTF. CDR3 in DNA: TGTGCCAGCAGTTTGGCAGGATATGGCTACACCTTC.

The genes are TRBV20-1 and TRBJ2-3; the D gene is possibly TRBD2 (6 bases). The CDR3 loop spans 11 amino acids. CDR1 is DFQATT and CDR2 is SNEGSKA in the germline V gene (reference sequence). V lost 6 bases and J lost 6, with 10 bases in between. For the CDR3, the DNA is TGCAGTGCGGTAGCGGACGATACGCAGTATTTT. Protein sequence: CSAVADDTQYF.

The chain links TRBV2 to TRBJ1-5, with a weak D call TRBD1 (5 bases). V lost 2 bases, J lost 6 bases, and 17 bases lay in between. CDR3 length equals 16 residues. Germline V gene sequence: CDR1 SNHLY, CDR2 FYNNEI. The CDR3 reads CASSESRQRQGQPQHF. The CDR3 DNA is TGTGCCAGCAGTGAATCCCGGCAACGGCAGGGTCAGCCCCAGCATTTT.

This chain joins TRBV4-3 and TRBJ2-5; 8 bases line up with TRBD2. The CDR3 has 15 amino acids. Germline lookup yields CDR1 LGHNA and CDR2 YSLEER. The junction had 6 bases not matched to a gene; V was cut back by 2 bases and J by 4 bases. The CDR3 region is CASSQMRREGETQYF. CDR3 bases: TGCGCCAGCAGCCAAATGAGACGGGAGGGAGAGACCCAGTACTTC.

The chain links TRBV6-4 to TRBJ2-7; 7 positions match TRBD2. Germline V gene lookup returns CDR1 MRHNA and CDR2 SNTAGT. Germline trimming cut 9 bases from V and 4 bases from J; bases unmatched to any gene: 9. This CDR3 contains 13 residues. CDR3 bases: TGTGCCAGGGAGCAAGGGGAGGGGTACGAGCAGTACTTC. Its translation is CAREQGEGYEQYF.

The rearrangement uses TRBV12-3 or TRBV12-4 and TRBJ2-7, with D perhaps matching TRBD1 (5 bases). V was trimmed by 5 bases and J by 3 bases, leaving 11 bases between them. The CDR3 covers 13 residues. The CDR3 nucleotides read TGTGCCAGCAGTCCGACAGTTTTCTACGAGCAGTACTTC. It translates to CASSPTVFYEQYF.

In its sample, this clone was seen once. This chain joins TRBV7-8 and TRBJ2-7; tentatively, D is TRBD2 (5 bases). Trimming cost V 6 bases and J 7 bases, with 13 bases left between them. This CDR3 spans 12 amino acids. CDR1 and CDR2 from the germline V gene are SGHVS and FQNEAQ. Here the CDR3 DNA reads TGTGCCAGCAGGCCATCTGGAGGTGAGCAGTACTTC. Its translation: CASRPSGGEQYF. Drawing the rest from reference TRBV7-8 and TRBJ2-7, the complete variable domain is GAGVSQSPRYKVAKRGQDVALRCDPISGHVSLFWYQQALGQGPEFLTYFQNEAQLDKSGLPSDRFFAERPEGSVSTLKIQRTQQEDSAVYLCASRPSGGEQYFGPGTRLTVT.